This T cell receptor beta chain stems from a study of blood T cell repertoires in COVID-19. At the level of the study: The samples span acute and convalescent COVID-19 from the United States, Italy and Spain.

Data came from immunoSEQ multiplex PCR; TCRdb stores just in-frame clones and leaves some out. The sample records 50,000 to 75,000 clones, around 80% being singletons. The CDR3 totals 14 residues. In germline, CDR1 is MNHEY, CDR2 SVGAGI. Trimming stripped 7 bases from V and 3 bases from J, with 16 bases between. Input material: peripheral blood. This receptor was obtained from a woman of 80 years or more with active or convalescent COVID-19. This chain joins TRBV6-5 and TRBJ2-7; perhaps TRBD1 as D (5 bases). The CDR3 coding sequence is TGTGCCAGCACCCAGAGGACATTCAACTACGAGCAGTACTTC. Its translation: CASTQRTFNYEQYF.